This note documents a single T cell receptor (beta chain) sequence. The V gene lost 4 bases and the J gene lost 2 bases, with 15 bases spanning the gap. The CDR3 extends over 15 amino acids. Looked up from germline, CDR1 is SGHDT and CDR2 is YYEEEE. Generated by immunoSEQ multiplex PCR, the TCRdb table keeps only in-frame clones and is missing some. The table lists about 110,000 clones, 88% of them singletons. The entry originates in a study of T cell responses to AZD1222 COVID-19 vaccine. Study-wide context: Second-dose groups at about 4 or about 12 weeks were pooled.

The genes are TRBV5-6 and TRBJ1-2; the D gene is possibly TRBD1 (5 bases). This clonotype was sampled from an adult in good health. This specimen consisted of peripheral blood, obtained on day 0 of AZD1222 vaccination. CDR3 amino acids: CASSSWGIVNYGYTF. CDR3 in DNA: TGTGCCAGCAGCAGTTGGGGCATAGTGAACTATGGCTACACCTTC.